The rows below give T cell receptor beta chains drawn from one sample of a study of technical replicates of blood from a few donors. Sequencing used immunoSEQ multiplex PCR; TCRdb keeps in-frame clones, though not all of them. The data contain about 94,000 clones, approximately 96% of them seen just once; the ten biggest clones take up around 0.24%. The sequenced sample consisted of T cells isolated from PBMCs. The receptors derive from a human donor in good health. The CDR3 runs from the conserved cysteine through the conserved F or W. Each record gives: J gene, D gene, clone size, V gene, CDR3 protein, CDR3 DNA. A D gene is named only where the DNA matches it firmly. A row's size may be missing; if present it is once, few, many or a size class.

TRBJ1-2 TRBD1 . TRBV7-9 CASSPSTGGVLVYGYTF TGTGCCAGCAGCCCTTCGACAGGGGGCGTCCTTGTCTATGGCTACACCTTC
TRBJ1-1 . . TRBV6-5 CASSHPFARRAFF TGTGCCAGCAGTCACCCCTTTGCGCGTAGAGCTTTCTTT
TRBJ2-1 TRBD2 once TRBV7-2 CASSLGGGLVNEQFF TGTGCCAGCAGCTTAGGCGGGGGGCTAGTCAATGAGCAGTTCTTC
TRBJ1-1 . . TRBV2 CASSEGPGTEAFF TGTGCCAGCAGTGAAGGCCCGGGAACTGAAGCTTTCTTT
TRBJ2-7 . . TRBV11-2 CASSAVNPTYEQYF TGTGCCAGCAGCGCAGTGAATCCAACCTACGAGCAGTACTTC
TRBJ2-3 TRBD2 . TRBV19 CASTNRRGVTDTQYF TGTGCCAGTACCAATCGTCGGGGGGTTACGGATACGCAGTATTTT
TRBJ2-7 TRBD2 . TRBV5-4 CASSRARVLAGFEEQYF TGTGCCAGCAGCCGGGCCAGGGTGCTAGCGGGATTTGAAGAGCAGTACTTC
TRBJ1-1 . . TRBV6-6 CASSFQTGNTEAFF TGTGCCAGCAGTTTCCAGACAGGGAACACTGAAGCTTTCTTT
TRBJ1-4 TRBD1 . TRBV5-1 CASSVGQPNEKLFF TGCGCCAGCAGCGTGGGACAGCCTAATGAAAAACTGTTTTTT
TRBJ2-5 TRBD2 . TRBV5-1 CASSSRLAGPSQETQYF TGCGCCAGCAGCAGCCGACTAGCGGGGCCCTCTCAAGAGACCCAGTACTTC
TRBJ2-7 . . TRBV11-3 CASSQKGAGDYEQYF TGTGCCAGCAGCCAAAAAGGGGCAGGCGACTACGAGCAGTACTTC
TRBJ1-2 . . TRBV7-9 CASSLARQGGYGYTF TGTGCCAGCAGCTTAGCGCGGCAGGGAGGCTATGGCTACACCTTC
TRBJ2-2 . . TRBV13 CASSPRTGELFF TGTGCCAGCAGCCCTAGGACCGGGGAGCTGTTTTTT
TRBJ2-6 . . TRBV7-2 CASSLGRGSGANVLTF TGTGCCAGCAGCTTAGGACGGGGCTCTGGGGCCAACGTCCTGACTTTC
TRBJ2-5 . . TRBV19 CASSINRPSQETQYF TGTGCCAGTAGTATTAACAGGCCATCCCAAGAGACCCAGTACTTC
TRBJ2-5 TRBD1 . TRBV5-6 CASSPRWDRQQETQYF TGTGCCAGCAGCCCCCGGTGGGACAGGCAACAAGAGACCCAGTACTTC
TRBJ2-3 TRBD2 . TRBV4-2 CASSQQTGTSGDTDTQYF TGTGCCAGCAGCCAACAAACCGGGACTAGCGGGGACACAGATACGCAGTATTTT
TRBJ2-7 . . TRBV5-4 CASSLDQGSYEQYF TGTGCCAGCAGCTTGGATCAGGGGTCCTACGAGCAGTACTTC
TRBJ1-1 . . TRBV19 CASSYLGAEAFF TGTGCCAGTAGTTATCTCGGGGCTGAAGCTTTCTTT
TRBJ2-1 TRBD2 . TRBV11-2 CASGQSGILLNEQFF TGTGCCAGCGGCCAGAGCGGGATCCTTCTCAATGAGCAGTTCTTC
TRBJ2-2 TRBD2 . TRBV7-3 CASSPPVSGANTGELFF TGTGCCAGCAGCCCACCAGTTAGCGGGGCGAACACCGGGGAGCTGTTTTTT
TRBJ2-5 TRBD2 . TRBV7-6 CASSLGGGLARETQYF TGTGCCAGCAGCTTAGGAGGTGGACTAGCGCGTGAGACCCAGTACTTC
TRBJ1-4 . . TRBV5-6 CASSLWSWNEKLFF TGTGCCAGCAGCTTGTGGAGTTGGAATGAAAAACTGTTTTTT
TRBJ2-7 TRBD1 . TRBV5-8 CASSLVGTVSYEQYF TGTGCCAGCAGCTTGGTCGGGACAGTAAGCTACGAGCAGTACTTC